A single sample gave rise to the 10 T cell receptor beta chains below, sequenced in a study of blood T cells in healthy people across ages. For the second PCR, which ran for about 6 to 11 cycles, a sample-barcoded 5' primer and a J-beta primer mix were used. TCRdb reprocessed the 5' RACE reads with MiXCR, giving one entry per CDR3 protein. In the table there are around 1,500,000 distinct CDR3 sequences, roughly 40% of which are singletons. Sequenced sample: blood. The receptors originated from a woman under 30 in good health.

The genes are TRBV7-9 and TRBJ2-6; perhaps TRBD2 as D (5 bases). This CDR3 is built from 15 residues. Germline CDR1 is SEHNR and CDR2 is FQNEAQ (reference sequence). Between the trimmed V and J ends, which lost 1 base and 3 bases, there was a span of 7 bases. The chain's CDR3 is CASSLVAGGANVLTF. CDR3 bases: TGTGCCAGCAGCTTAGTGGCGGGTGGGGCCAACGTCCTGACTTTC.

The table lists this clonotype with a few counts. The CDR3 DNA is TGTGCCAGCCCCAGGGGAGGGAAGGATCAGCCCCAGCATTTT. Protein: CASPRGGKDQPQHF. This rearrangement joins TRBV5-6 to TRBJ1-5; TRBD1 is a possible D gene (6 bases). V lost 7 bases to trimming and J lost 5 bases, with 16 bases between them. Germline V gene sequence: CDR1 SGHDT, CDR2 YYEEEE. CDR3 length equals 14 residues.

This clonotype was picked up a small number of times. This chain connects TRBV12-3 or TRBV12-4 to TRBJ2-1; 8 bases match TRBD2. The CDR3 runs 15 residues. Germline trimming cut 6 bases from V and 8 bases from J; bases unmatched to any gene: 12. The CDR3 loop is CASSPRNGGEDEQFF. Written as DNA, the CDR3 is TGTGCCAGCAGCCCCCGCAACGGGGGGGAGGATGAGCAGTTCTTC.

This clonotype was picked up one time. The chain uses TRBV30 and TRBJ1-1; D not resolved. Trimming shortened V by 2 bases and J by 1 base, and 17 bases separated the two germline ends. The germline CDR1 and CDR2 sequences are GTSNPN and SVGIG (reference sequence). The CDR3 is made up of 16 amino acids. The CDR3 DNA follows: TGTGCCTGGAGTCGGGGATGGGGTATGACGAACACTGAAGCTTTCTTT. Its translation: CAWSRGWGMTNTEAFF.

A remark on this clonotype: At one end, the junction sequence differs from germline, possibly due to a read error. This chain joins TRBV12-3 or TRBV12-4 and TRBJ2-4; a possible D gene is TRBD2 (5 bases). Gene TRBJ2-7 matches the end of the DNA better, so the J call may be wrong. The CDR3 runs 14 residues. DNA for the CDR3: TGTGCCAGCATTTTACCGGGGAGCCACTACGAGCAGTACTTC. This codes for CASILPGSHYEQYF.

This clonotype appeared a few times. This chain connects TRBV10-3 to TRBJ2-5; D might be TRBD2 (6 bases). The CDR3 runs to 15 residues. CDR1 ENHRY and CDR2 SYGVKD come from the germline V gene. The V gene lost 4 bases and the J gene lost 4 bases, with 16 bases spanning the gap. The CDR3 sequence is CAISVGGLYRETQYF. The DNA for the CDR3 is TGTGCCATCAGTGTGGGGGGTTTGTATAGAGAGACCCAGTACTTC.

The genes are TRBV4-2 and TRBJ2-3; TRBD1 aligns across 7 bases. This CDR3 has 16 amino acids. Germline CDR1 is LGHNA and CDR2 is YNFKEQ. The trim removed 1 base at V and 2 bases at J, leaving 6 bases unmatched. CDR3 sequence: CASSQGRDRFTDTQYF. The CDR3 bases are TGTGCCAGCAGCCAAGGTCGGGACAGATTCACAGATACGCAGTATTTT.

This clonotype was observed many times. This sequence joins TRBV29-1 and TRBJ2-1, with 10 bases matching TRBD1. The germline gives CDR1 SQVTM, CDR2 ANQGSEA. The CDR3 runs 15 residues. The V gene end was trimmed by 7 bases and the J gene end by 2 bases; junction bases not matched to a gene: 8. DNA for the CDR3: TGCAGCGCTGGAAAGGGACAGGGGACCTACAATGAGCAGTTCTTC. Translation: CSAGKGQGTYNEQFF.

A few counts support this clonotype. This rearrangement joins TRBV20-1 to TRBJ2-3; 11 bases match TRBD2. CDR3 size: 19 residues. Trimming removed 3 bases from V and 4 bases from J; junction bases left unmatched: 18. Germline assignment: CDR1 DFQATT and CDR2 SNEGSKA (reference sequence). The CDR3 spells CSASAKQITSGSVPDTQYF. As DNA, the CDR3 is TGCAGTGCTAGCGCCAAACAGATAACTAGCGGGAGTGTCCCAGATACGCAGTATTTT.

On this clonotype itself: This may be a read error, as it is one base from a much larger clone. V gene TRBV12-3 or TRBV12-4 combines with J gene TRBJ2-5, with a possible D match to TRBD1 (5 bases). The CDR3 runs to 12 residues. Trimming stripped 5 bases from V and 11 bases from J, with 15 bases between. The CDR3 sequence is CASSNRYNEQYF. CDR3 sequence (DNA): TGTGCCAGCAGTAACAGGTACAATGAGCAGTACTTC.